The 5 T cell receptor beta chains below all came from one sample that was sequenced in a study of T cells expressing NK-cell markers. TCRdb re-called the 5' RACE reads and catalogs CDR3 proteins one per entry, DNA excluded. The sample table includes about 460,000 distinct CDR3 sequences. The material sequenced was blood T cells: a sorted CD56 or NKG2C T cell subset, CD4+ or CD8+ T cells, or bulk PBMC T cells (not recorded which). The receptors originated from a woman aged 50 to 60 in good health.

The chain carries TRBV15 and TRBJ1-2; TCRdb reports TRBD1, a call that lacks DNA to check it against. The CDR3 consists of 16 residues. Germline V lookup: CDR1 LNHNV, CDR2 YYDKDF (reference sequence). CDR3 sequence reads: CATSRDPQGANYGYTF. Full variable domain (missing parts from reference TRBV15 and TRBJ1-2): DAMVIQNPRYQVTQFGKPVTLSCSQTLNHNVMYWYQQKSSQAPKLLFHYYDKDFNNEADTPDNFQSRRPNTSFCFLDIRSPGLGDTAMYLCATSRDPQGANYGYTFGSGTRLTVV.

V usage is TRBV5-6 and J usage is TRBJ2-7; TCRdb calls TRBD1, which cannot be checked without DNA. The CDR3 is made up of 13 amino acids. Germline V gene lookup returns CDR1 SGHDT and CDR2 YYEEEE. The CDR3 loop reads CASSPGTAFEQYF.

V and J are TRBV9 and TRBJ2-5; no DNA is available, so the TRBD1 call from TCRdb remains unchecked. The germline V gene encodes CDR1 SGDLS and CDR2 YYNGEE. The CDR3 sequence is 15 residues long. CDR3: CASSGQQDYQETQYF. The full variable domain, in which reference TRBV9 and TRBJ2-5 provide the parts outside the CDR3, is DSGVTQTPKHLITATGQRVTLRCSPRSGDLSVYWYQQSLDQGLQFLIQYYNGEERAKGNILERFSAQQFPDLHSELNLSSLELGDSALYFCASSGQQDYQETQYFGPGTRLLVL.

The chain joins TRBV12-3 or TRBV12-4 to TRBJ1-2; the TRBD1 assignment by TCRdb is unverifiable without DNA. The CDR3 has 15 amino acids. The CDR3 reads CASSLSGAVNYGYTF.

The V gene is TRBV12-3 or TRBV12-4, the J gene TRBJ1-2; TCRdb proposes TRBD1, but this gene call is untestable without DNA. The CDR3 sequence is 15 residues long. CDR3 sequence: CASTPDRGLVYGYTF.